This T cell receptor beta chain was identified during a study of CD8 T cells in Susac syndrome. This clonotype showed up just once. The CDR3 length is 14 residues. V gave up 3 bases and J gave up 3 bases, with 14 bases separating them. Germline assignment: CDR1 SQVTM and CDR2 ANQGSEA. Random hexamers were used to reverse transcribe about 0.5 to 1 ug of RNA. From the immunoSEQ multiplex PCR reads, TCRdb called clonotypes with MiXCR, one entry per CDR3 protein. Among some 130,000 distinct CDR3 sequences listed, around 93% were seen once. Sequencing was done on a sample of CD8+ T cells from PBMCs. The V gene is TRBV29-1, the J gene TRBJ1-2; D remains ambiguous. This TCR was recovered from a human donor with Susac syndrome. CDR3 protein: CSVDLAGRDYGYTF. Here the CDR3 DNA reads TGCAGCGTTGACTTAGCGGGTCGCGACTATGGCTACACCTTC.